This TCR beta chain emerged from a study of brain T cells in children with intractable seizures. Deletions cut 2 bases from V and 0 bases from J, with 10 bases between. There are 15 residues in the CDR3. Per the germline V gene, CDR1 is KGHSY and CDR2 is FQNENV. Sequencing was limited to surgery cases with top T cell transcript signatures in brain tissue. Profiled with immunoSEQ multiplex PCR; TCRdb holds only in-frame clones, not every one. This sample carries about 80,000 clones, about 90% of them seen once, and the ten largest clones take 24%. The sequence came from a girl aged 2 to 9 with Rasmussen encephalitis and intractable seizures. The chain links TRBV16 to TRBJ1-1; no reliable D call. The sequencing here drew on peripheral blood, taken at surgery. CDR3: CASSQGTRVNTEAFF. For the CDR3, the DNA is TGTGCCAGCAGCCAAGGTACAAGGGTGAACACTGAAGCTTTCTTT.